The 5 T cell receptor beta chains presented below share a single source sample, sequenced in a study of lung T cells in sarcoidosis with Löfgren's syndrome. TCRdb redid the calling of the reads with MiXCR, one entry per CDR3 protein. Here the sample spans more than 50,000 distinct CDR3 sequences, 20% to 25% being singletons. Sequences were obtained from CD4+ T cells from PBMCs. The receptors were sampled from a human donor with sarcoidosis (Löfgren's syndrome or another form), or a control subject (not recorded which).

This clonotype was seen a single time. Possible read error: a much larger clone is one base away. The rearrangement joins TRBV20-1 to TRBJ2-1; 8 positions match TRBD2. The CDR3 has 16 amino acids. Per the germline V gene, CDR1 is DFQATT and CDR2 is SNEGSKA (reference sequence). This CDR3 is CSAKSLSGILGLEQIF. In nucleotides, the CDR3 is TGCAGTGCTAAGTCCCTTAGCGGGATTCTAGGTTTGGAGCAGATCTTC.

The CDR3 DNA reads TGTGCCAGCAACGGGCCAGGGGGGGCAGCTAATGAAAAACTGTTTTTT. Its translation: CASNGPGGAANEKLFF. J is TRBJ1-4 and V is TRBV28, with TRBD1 matching over 7 bases. Trimming took 7 bases from V and 3 from J; bases not matched to a gene: 11. The CDR3 is made up of 16 amino acids. In germline, CDR1 is MDHEN, CDR2 SYDVKM. Looking up the rest from reference TRBV28 and TRBJ1-4 gives the full variable domain: DVKVTQSSRYLVKRTGEKVFLECVQDMDHENMFWYRQDPGLGLRLIYFSYDVKMKEKGDIPEGYSVSREKKERFSLILESASTNQTSMYLCASNGPGGAANEKLFFGSGTQLSVL.

About this clonotype itself: A read error may be the cause here, since a much bigger clone is one base away. The V gene is TRBV20-1, the J gene TRBJ1-1; D not resolved. Germline loops: CDR1 DFQATT, CDR2 SNEGSKA (reference sequence). The CDR3 totals 14 residues. The CDR3 loop reads CGARVTGIPTEAFF. The CDR3 DNA is TGCGGTGCTAGAGTCACCGGGATTCCCACTGAAGCTTTCTTT.

The V call is TRBV4-2, the J call TRBJ1-5; possibly TRBD1 for D (6 bases). V lost 4 bases to trimming and J lost 0 bases, with 19 bases between them. Germline V gene lookup returns CDR1 LGHNA and CDR2 YNFKEQ. The CDR3 length is 18 residues. The CDR3 spells CASSPLPAGDTSNQPQHF. The CDR3 DNA reads as TGTGCCAGCAGCCCCTTACCCGCAGGGGACACTAGCAATCAGCCCCAGCATTTT.

The chain has TRBV7-2 and TRBJ1-4, with TRBD1 as a possible D gene (5 bases). This CDR3 is built from 13 residues. Germline CDR1 reads SGHTA; CDR2 reads FQGNSA. V lost 3 bases and J lost 7, with 9 bases in between. CDR3 sequence: CASSFGGGEKLFF. The CDR3, as DNA: TGTGCCAGCAGCTTTGGTGGGGGTGAAAAACTGTTTTTT.